The rows below give T cell receptor beta chains drawn from one sample of a study of T-cell reconstitution after alpha-beta-depleted transplantation in children. TCRdb ran MiXCR on the PCR reads and lists one entry per CDR3 protein. Of about 830,000 distinct CDR3 sequences listed, under 20% are singletons. The sample was PBMCs, mostly from graft donor cells, taken 360 days after TCRalphabeta/CD19-depleted stem cell transplant. These receptors all come from a male patient between 5 and 17 years old who had a stem cell transplant for acute lymphoblastic leukemia, so the T cells may come from the graft donor. CDR3s include the opening cysteine and the closing phenylalanine or tryptophan. The D gene is left open where the match is weak. Clone size is not always given. Where it is, it says once, few, many or a class for expanded clones.

V gene: TRBV25-1
clone size: few
D gene: NA
J gene: TRBJ2-3
CDR3 protein: CASIGIDTQYF
CDR3 DNA: TGTGCCAGCATAGGGATCGATACGCAGTATTTT

V gene: TRBV27
clone size: few
D gene: NA
J gene: TRBJ2-1
CDR3 protein: CASMTPRSYNEQFF
CDR3 DNA: TGTGCCAGCATGACGCCCAGGTCCTACAATGAGCAGTTCTTC

V gene: TRBV12-3/TRBV12-4
clone size: many
D gene: TRBD1
J gene: TRBJ2-6
CDR3 protein: CASSDGQGIFEANVLTF
CDR3 DNA: TGTGCCAGCAGTGACGGACAGGGAATTTTTGAGGCCAACGTCCTGACTTTC

V gene: TRBV7-8
clone size: NA
D gene: TRBD2
J gene: TRBJ2-7
CDR3 protein: CASTPLAGGSYEQYF
CDR3 DNA: TGTGCCAGCACCCCACTAGCGGGGGGCTCCTACGAGCAGTACTTC

V gene: TRBV12-3/TRBV12-4
clone size: few
D gene: TRBD2
J gene: TRBJ2-3
CDR3 protein: CASSSAGRASTDTQYF
CDR3 DNA: TGTGCCAGCAGTTCGGCCGGGAGGGCATCCACAGATACGCAGTATTTT

V gene: TRBV5-1
clone size: few
D gene: TRBD2
J gene: TRBJ2-3
CDR3 protein: CASSSRLAGHLTSTDTQYF
CDR3 DNA: TGCGCCAGCAGCTCAAGACTAGCGGGCCACCTTACTAGCACAGATACGCAGTATTTT

V gene: TRBV7-6
clone size: NA
D gene: NA
J gene: TRBJ1-1
CDR3 protein: CASSHFNTEAFF
CDR3 DNA: TGTGCCAGCAGCCATTTCAACACTGAAGCTTTCTTT

V gene: TRBV27
clone size: few
D gene: TRBD2
J gene: TRBJ2-3
CDR3 protein: CASSFDRLAGGTRADTQYF
CDR3 DNA: TGTGCCAGCAGTTTCGACCGGCTAGCGGGAGGGACGAGGGCAGATACGCAGTATTTT

V gene: TRBV5-1
clone size: few
D gene: TRBD2
J gene: TRBJ2-1
CDR3 protein: CASSFGSGRASDEQFF
CDR3 DNA: TGCGCCAGCAGCTTTGGTAGCGGGAGGGCCTCGGATGAGCAGTTCTTC

V gene: TRBV7-2
clone size: NA
D gene: TRBD2
J gene: TRBJ2-7
CDR3 protein: CASSWERLGGEQYF
CDR3 DNA: TGTGCCAGCAGCTGGGAGCGCCTCGGGGGGGAGCAGTACTTC

V gene: TRBV5-1
clone size: many
D gene: NA
J gene: TRBJ2-2
CDR3 protein: CASSSDNTGELFF
CDR3 DNA: TGCGCCAGCAGCTCCGACAACACCGGGGAGCTGTTTTTT

V gene: TRBV9
clone size: many
D gene: NA
J gene: TRBJ2-1
CDR3 protein: CASSAPRKWEQFF
CDR3 DNA: TGTGCCAGCAGCGCCCCCCGCAAATGGGAGCAGTTCTTC

V gene: TRBV11-3
clone size: NA
D gene: TRBD2
J gene: TRBJ2-1
CDR3 protein: CASSRTSGRLNEQFF
CDR3 DNA: TGTGCCAGCAGCCGTACTAGCGGGAGGCTGAATGAGCAGTTCTTC

V gene: TRBV11-2
clone size: NA
D gene: NA
J gene: TRBJ1-3
CDR3 protein: CASSLSFQLKTSGNTIYF
CDR3 DNA: TGTGCCAGCAGCTTAAGCTTCCAGCTAAAGACCTCTGGAAACACCATATATTTT

V gene: TRBV7-2
clone size: few
D gene: NA
J gene: TRBJ2-7
CDR3 protein: CASSFIGQESYEQYF
CDR3 DNA: TGTGCCAGCAGCTTTATAGGGCAGGAGTCCTACGAGCAGTACTTC

V gene: TRBV29-1
clone size: NA
D gene: NA
J gene: TRBJ2-1
CDR3 protein: CSVERFGGRIGQFF
CDR3 DNA: TGCAGCGTTGAAAGGTTCGGAGGGAGAATAGGGCAGTTCTTC

V gene: TRBV5-1
clone size: NA
D gene: NA
J gene: TRBJ2-6
CDR3 protein: CASSRQDSGANVLTF
CDR3 DNA: TGCGCCAGCAGCCGCCAAGACTCTGGGGCCAACGTCCTGACTTTC

V gene: TRBV5-1
clone size: NA
D gene: TRBD1
J gene: TRBJ2-1
CDR3 protein: CASSQRTGVRNEQFF
CDR3 DNA: TGCGCCAGCAGCCAGCGGACAGGGGTGCGGAATGAGCAGTTCTTC

V gene: TRBV10-2
clone size: many
D gene: TRBD2
J gene: TRBJ2-5
CDR3 protein: CASRTSGQETQYF
CDR3 DNA: TGCGCCAGCAGGACTAGCGGCCAAGAGACCCAGTACTTC

V gene: TRBV2
clone size: NA
D gene: NA
J gene: TRBJ2-7
CDR3 protein: CASSGVGGAGLEQYF
CDR3 DNA: TGTGCCAGCAGTGGGGTCGGGGGAGCAGGTCTCGAGCAGTACTTC

V gene: TRBV21-1
clone size: few
D gene: NA
J gene: TRBJ2-5
CDR3 protein: CASSGRASGRGGETQYF
CDR3 DNA: TGTGCCAGCAGCGGACGAGCTAGCGGGAGGGGAGGAGAGACCCAGTACTTC

V gene: TRBV29-1
clone size: NA
D gene: NA
J gene: TRBJ2-7
CDR3 protein: CSVVEISVPYEQYF
CDR3 DNA: TGCAGCGTTGTGGAGATTTCGGTTCCCTACGAGCAGTACTTC